The 6 T cell receptor beta chains below all came from one sample that was sequenced in a study of blood T cell repertoires in COVID-19. Only in-frame clones appear in the TCRdb table, and some are missing; sequencing was by immunoSEQ multiplex PCR. This table has about 160,000 clones, 92% appearing once. The material sequenced was peripheral blood. The receptor set was obtained from a man under 40 with COVID-19, enrolled during active disease.

The chain is built from TRBV5-4 and TRBJ1-5; tentative D call: TRBD1 (6 bases). Germline V gene sequence: CDR1 SGHNT, CDR2 YYREEE (reference sequence). Deletions cut 0 bases from V and 4 bases from J, with 11 bases between. There are 15 residues in the CDR3. The CDR3 bases are TGTGCCAGCAGCTTGGGCGGGGGGCGTAATCAGCCCCAGCATTTT. It yields the protein CASSLGGGRNQPQHF.

V usage is TRBV15 and J usage is TRBJ2-6; D is possibly TRBD1 (6 bases). V shed 1 base and J shed 4 bases, with 11 bases lying between them. Germline-derived CDR1 and CDR2 are LNHNV and YYDKDF (reference sequence). CDR3 length: 16 amino acids. The CDR3 loop is CATSRGAGTGANVLTF. The CDR3, as DNA: TGTGCCACCAGCAGAGGGGCAGGGACAGGGGCCAACGTCCTGACTTTC.

This clone was detected only once. CDR3 region: CASSPLTGFRNIQYF. The CDR3 DNA sequence: TGTGCCAGCAGTCCCCTGACAGGGTTTAGAAACATTCAGTACTTC. V and J are TRBV28 and TRBJ2-4; 7 bases fit TRBD1. The CDR3 is made up of 15 amino acids. CDR1 and CDR2 from the germline V gene are MDHEN and SYDVKM. V was clipped by 5 bases and J by 6 bases; unmatched bases: 10. The whole variable domain, filled in from reference TRBV28 and TRBJ2-4, reads DVKVTQSSRYLVKRTGEKVFLECVQDMDHENMFWYRQDPGLGLRLIYFSYDVKMKEKGDIPEGYSVSREKKERFSLILESASTNQTSMYLCASSPLTGFRNIQYFGAGTRLSVL.

The chain is built from TRBV19 and TRBJ1-3, with 9 bases aligning to TRBD1. The V and J ends lost 7 bases and 0 bases, in that order; junction bases with no gene match: 7. The CDR3 extends over 16 amino acids. The germline V gene encodes CDR1 LNHDA and CDR2 SQIVND (reference sequence). The DNA of the CDR3 is TGTGCCAGTAATCCGGGACAGGGACTCTCTGGAAACACCATATATTTT. Amino acid sequence: CASNPGQGLSGNTIYF.

The V call is TRBV28, the J call TRBJ2-7; perhaps TRBD1 as D (6 bases). The germline V and J ends were trimmed by 6 bases and 2 bases, with 29 bases remaining between them. This CDR3 has 19 residues. Looked up from germline, CDR1 is MDHEN and CDR2 is SYDVKM. CDR3 sequence (DNA): TGTGCCAGCAGCCCGGTTACAGGGTTCTCCCTAAGCAGAACCTACGAGCAGTACTTC. It specifies CASSPVTGFSLSRTYEQYF.

Concerning this clone: The same CDR3 can be traced to other DNA sequences in this sample. The chain is built from TRBV20-1 and TRBJ1-2; D possibly corresponds to TRBD1 (5 bases). The V gene lost 6 bases and the J gene lost 6 bases, with 5 bases spanning the gap. This CDR3 contains 9 residues. Germline V lookup: CDR1 DFQATT, CDR2 SNEGSKA (reference sequence). As DNA, the CDR3 is TGCAGTGCCAGGGATGGCTACACCTTC. This gives the protein CSARDGYTF.